These 14 T cell receptor beta chains were all obtained from the same sample, sequenced in a study of T cell responses to AZD1222 COVID-19 vaccine. The method was immunoSEQ multiplex PCR; TCRdb's version includes in-frame clones alone and lacks a portion of them. The sample contains tens of thousands of clones, 75% to 85% of which appear only once. The specimen comprised peripheral blood, sampled on day 0 of AZD1222 vaccination. These receptors were taken from an adult in good health.

The CDR3 coding sequence is TGTGCCAGCAGCTTAGAACTTAGCTCCTACAATGAGCAGTTCTTC. Its translation is CASSLELSSYNEQFF. The rearrangement uses TRBV7-3 and TRBJ2-1; D ambiguous. Trimming stripped 2 bases from V and 0 bases from J, with 8 bases between. CDR1 is SGHTA and CDR2 is FQGTGA in the germline V gene. The CDR3 runs 15 residues.

This clone was detected once. The chain employs TRBV5-1 and TRBJ1-1; D might be TRBD1 (5 bases). Germline assignment: CDR1 SGHRS and CDR2 YFSETQ. With 0 bases removed from V and 4 bases from J, the gap between germline ends came to 13 bases. The CDR3 has 15 residues. CDR3 bases: TGCGCCAGCAGCTTGGACAGGCGCCCGGGCACTGAAGCTTTCTTT. It specifies CASSLDRRPGTEAFF.

The CDR3 protein is CASIEGRGAYNEQFF. CDR3 bases: TGTGCCAGCATCGAGGGGAGGGGGGCCTACAATGAGCAGTTCTTC. The gene calls are TRBV7-8 and TRBJ2-1, with D possibly TRBD2 on 7 matching bases. The germline V gene has CDR1 SGHVS and CDR2 FQNEAQ. V was trimmed by 7 bases and J by 2 bases, leaving 15 bases between them. This CDR3 spans 15 amino acids.

The rearrangement links TRBV7-3 to TRBJ1-6; D remains unclear. The germline V gene encodes CDR1 SGHTA and CDR2 FQGTGA. Trimming cost V 5 bases and J 4 bases, with 6 bases left between them. The CDR3 runs 13 residues. The CDR3 protein is CASSRLYNSPLHF. The CDR3 DNA sequence: TGTGCCAGCAGCCGGCTGTATAATTCACCCCTCCACTTT.

The chain carries TRBV9 and TRBJ2-7, with D uncertain. Germline V CDR1 and CDR2: SGDLS, YYNGEE. Trimming pared 2 bases from V and 3 bases from J, leaving 9 bases between. The CDR3 is made up of 13 amino acids. The CDR3 sequence is CASSVAPNYEQYF. In DNA, the CDR3 is TGTGCCAGCAGCGTTGCTCCCAACTACGAGCAGTACTTC.

J is TRBJ2-7 and V is TRBV5-1; tentative D call: TRBD2 (6 bases). Deletions cut 0 bases from V and 7 bases from J, with 11 bases between. The CDR3 runs 13 residues. Germline assignment: CDR1 SGHRS and CDR2 YFSETQ. CDR3: CASSLGLEREQYF. CDR3 nucleotide sequence: TGCGCCAGCAGCTTGGGACTAGAGCGTGAGCAGTACTTC.

V and J are TRBV19 and TRBJ2-7; maybe TRBD1 (5 bases). Trimming took off 2 bases at V and 4 bases at J, with 12 bases between the two ends. Germline CDR1 is LNHDA and CDR2 is SQIVND (reference sequence). CDR3 size: 14 residues. The CDR3 protein is CASSIKTAPYEQYF. The CDR3 DNA reads TGTGCCAGTAGTATAAAGACAGCACCTTACGAGCAGTACTTC.

The rearrangement joins TRBV3-1 (or the pseudogene TRBV3-2) to TRBJ1-4, with 7 positions matching TRBD1. The CDR3 consists of 18 residues. V lost 4 bases to trimming and J lost 0 bases; unmatched junction nucleotides: 11. Germline V lookup: CDR1 LGHDT, CDR2 YNNKEL (reference sequence). The CDR3 bases are TGTGCCAGCAGCCCAGGGGGTGCTCCGAGGGCAACTAATGAAAAACTGTTTTTT. Its translation: CASSPGGAPRATNEKLFF.

The chain employs TRBV20-1 and TRBJ2-3, with 15 bases aligning to TRBD2. Germline V gene sequence: CDR1 DFQATT, CDR2 SNEGSKA (reference sequence). Trimming took 3 bases from V and 5 from J; bases not matched to a gene: 6. The CDR3 length is 16 residues. The CDR3 region is CSASGLAGGIVDTQYF. In DNA form, the CDR3 reads TGCAGTGCTAGTGGACTAGCGGGGGGGATTGTAGATACGCAGTATTTT.

The chain's CDR3 is CASSSLQGASTDTQYF. For the CDR3, the DNA is TGTGCCAGCAGCTCCCTTCAGGGGGCTAGCACAGATACGCAGTATTTT. The rearrangement joins TRBV5-4 to TRBJ2-3; 8 nucleotides match TRBD1. V lost 3 bases to trimming and J lost 0 bases; unmatched junction nucleotides: 6. The V gene's germline CDR1 is SGHNT and CDR2 YYREEE (reference sequence). This CDR3 is built from 16 residues.

The genes are TRBV28 and TRBJ1-5, with TRBD1 matching over 9 bases. From germline, CDR1 is MDHEN and CDR2 SYDVKM. V gave up 7 bases and J gave up 7 bases; unmatched junction bases: 23. There are 19 residues in the CDR3. In nucleotides, the CDR3 is TGTGCCAGCATCCAGGTAGTGGGACAGGGTTTGGGGTCCACCCAGCCCCAGCATTTT. Translated: CASIQVVGQGLGSTQPQHF.

V gene TRBV12-3 or TRBV12-4 combines with J gene TRBJ1-1; the D gene is possibly TRBD1 (6 bases). CDR3 length: 13 residues. The V end was cut by 3 bases, the J end by 4 bases, with 9 bases between. DNA for the CDR3: TGTGCCAGCAGTTTTAGGGGGGGCACTGAAGCTTTCTTT. It yields the protein CASSFRGGTEAFF.

The chain combines TRBV10-3 with TRBJ1-4, with D tentatively TRBD1 (5 bases). The germline V gene has CDR1 ENHRY and CDR2 SYGVKD. The CDR3 has 15 amino acids. V shed 3 bases and J shed 4 bases, with 12 bases lying between them. The CDR3 DNA reads as TGTGCCATCAGTGATTCAGGGAAGGGTAATGAAAAACTGTTTTTT. Translation gives CAISDSGKGNEKLFF.

This clone was seen more than once but under ten times. The V call is TRBV27, the J call TRBJ2-7; 9 bases line up with TRBD2. This CDR3 has 14 residues. Germline lookup yields CDR1 MNHEY and CDR2 SMNVEV (reference sequence). The V gene end was trimmed by 3 bases and the J gene end by 5 bases; junction bases not matched to a gene: 5. The CDR3 is CASSFGTSPNEQYF. In DNA, the CDR3 is TGTGCCAGCAGTTTCGGGACTAGCCCCAACGAGCAGTACTTC.